The T cell receptor (beta chain) described here comes from a study of cytomegalovirus exposure and HLA in healthy donors. Study-level information: In terms of ancestry, the Caucasian-associated cluster contained 80% to 90% of the approximately 400 genotyped donors.

This clone was recorded once. Germline V gene data show CDR1 as GTSNPN and CDR2 as SVGIG (reference sequence). This CDR3 has 12 residues. Trimming removed 5 bases from V and 5 bases from J; junction bases left unmatched: 4. The PCR contained 60 Vbeta and 13 Jbeta primers. This table comes from immunoSEQ multiplex PCR, and its TCRdb copy is limited to in-frame clones, with some not included. The sample carries 150,000 to 200,000 clones, just under 80% recorded once. The TCR originated in a woman in her 30s in good health and CMV-seronegative. This chain uses TRBV30 with TRBJ1-2; 8 nucleotides align to TRBD1. The sample consisted of PBMCs. The CDR3 DNA sequence: TGTGCCTGGTATCAGGGGGCTTATGGCTACACCTTC. It yields the protein CAWYQGAYGYTF.